Below are 2 T cell receptor beta chains sequenced from a single sample in a study of shared clonotypes between healthy human individuals. Here immunoSEQ multiplex PCR was the method, and the copy in TCRdb shows in-frame clones only, minus some. The sample shows hundreds of thousands of clones, approximately 79% of them seen only once. Sequencing was done on a sample of memory CD4+ T cells sorted from blood. Subset defined: CD45RA-negative fraction. These receptor sequences come from a woman under 40 in good health.

V usage is TRBV4-1 and J usage is TRBJ2-1; no clear D gene. The V and J ends lost 4 bases and 9 bases respectively, with 19 bases between them. Germline V gives CDR1 MGHRA, CDR2 YSYEKL. The CDR3 is made up of 15 amino acids. CDR3 protein: CASSRSDAAPAEQFF. The CDR3 DNA follows: TGCGCCAGCAGCCGATCGGACGCGGCACCCGCTGAGCAGTTCTTC.

V is TRBV6-1 and J is TRBJ2-3; D remains ambiguous. V was shortened by 7 bases and J by 2 bases, with 7 bases between the two germline ends. The CDR3 has 12 residues. Germline V gene sequence: CDR1 MNHNS, CDR2 SASEGT. The CDR3 loop reads CASKVDTDTQYF. In DNA form, the CDR3 reads TGTGCCAGCAAGGTAGACACAGATACGCAGTATTTT.